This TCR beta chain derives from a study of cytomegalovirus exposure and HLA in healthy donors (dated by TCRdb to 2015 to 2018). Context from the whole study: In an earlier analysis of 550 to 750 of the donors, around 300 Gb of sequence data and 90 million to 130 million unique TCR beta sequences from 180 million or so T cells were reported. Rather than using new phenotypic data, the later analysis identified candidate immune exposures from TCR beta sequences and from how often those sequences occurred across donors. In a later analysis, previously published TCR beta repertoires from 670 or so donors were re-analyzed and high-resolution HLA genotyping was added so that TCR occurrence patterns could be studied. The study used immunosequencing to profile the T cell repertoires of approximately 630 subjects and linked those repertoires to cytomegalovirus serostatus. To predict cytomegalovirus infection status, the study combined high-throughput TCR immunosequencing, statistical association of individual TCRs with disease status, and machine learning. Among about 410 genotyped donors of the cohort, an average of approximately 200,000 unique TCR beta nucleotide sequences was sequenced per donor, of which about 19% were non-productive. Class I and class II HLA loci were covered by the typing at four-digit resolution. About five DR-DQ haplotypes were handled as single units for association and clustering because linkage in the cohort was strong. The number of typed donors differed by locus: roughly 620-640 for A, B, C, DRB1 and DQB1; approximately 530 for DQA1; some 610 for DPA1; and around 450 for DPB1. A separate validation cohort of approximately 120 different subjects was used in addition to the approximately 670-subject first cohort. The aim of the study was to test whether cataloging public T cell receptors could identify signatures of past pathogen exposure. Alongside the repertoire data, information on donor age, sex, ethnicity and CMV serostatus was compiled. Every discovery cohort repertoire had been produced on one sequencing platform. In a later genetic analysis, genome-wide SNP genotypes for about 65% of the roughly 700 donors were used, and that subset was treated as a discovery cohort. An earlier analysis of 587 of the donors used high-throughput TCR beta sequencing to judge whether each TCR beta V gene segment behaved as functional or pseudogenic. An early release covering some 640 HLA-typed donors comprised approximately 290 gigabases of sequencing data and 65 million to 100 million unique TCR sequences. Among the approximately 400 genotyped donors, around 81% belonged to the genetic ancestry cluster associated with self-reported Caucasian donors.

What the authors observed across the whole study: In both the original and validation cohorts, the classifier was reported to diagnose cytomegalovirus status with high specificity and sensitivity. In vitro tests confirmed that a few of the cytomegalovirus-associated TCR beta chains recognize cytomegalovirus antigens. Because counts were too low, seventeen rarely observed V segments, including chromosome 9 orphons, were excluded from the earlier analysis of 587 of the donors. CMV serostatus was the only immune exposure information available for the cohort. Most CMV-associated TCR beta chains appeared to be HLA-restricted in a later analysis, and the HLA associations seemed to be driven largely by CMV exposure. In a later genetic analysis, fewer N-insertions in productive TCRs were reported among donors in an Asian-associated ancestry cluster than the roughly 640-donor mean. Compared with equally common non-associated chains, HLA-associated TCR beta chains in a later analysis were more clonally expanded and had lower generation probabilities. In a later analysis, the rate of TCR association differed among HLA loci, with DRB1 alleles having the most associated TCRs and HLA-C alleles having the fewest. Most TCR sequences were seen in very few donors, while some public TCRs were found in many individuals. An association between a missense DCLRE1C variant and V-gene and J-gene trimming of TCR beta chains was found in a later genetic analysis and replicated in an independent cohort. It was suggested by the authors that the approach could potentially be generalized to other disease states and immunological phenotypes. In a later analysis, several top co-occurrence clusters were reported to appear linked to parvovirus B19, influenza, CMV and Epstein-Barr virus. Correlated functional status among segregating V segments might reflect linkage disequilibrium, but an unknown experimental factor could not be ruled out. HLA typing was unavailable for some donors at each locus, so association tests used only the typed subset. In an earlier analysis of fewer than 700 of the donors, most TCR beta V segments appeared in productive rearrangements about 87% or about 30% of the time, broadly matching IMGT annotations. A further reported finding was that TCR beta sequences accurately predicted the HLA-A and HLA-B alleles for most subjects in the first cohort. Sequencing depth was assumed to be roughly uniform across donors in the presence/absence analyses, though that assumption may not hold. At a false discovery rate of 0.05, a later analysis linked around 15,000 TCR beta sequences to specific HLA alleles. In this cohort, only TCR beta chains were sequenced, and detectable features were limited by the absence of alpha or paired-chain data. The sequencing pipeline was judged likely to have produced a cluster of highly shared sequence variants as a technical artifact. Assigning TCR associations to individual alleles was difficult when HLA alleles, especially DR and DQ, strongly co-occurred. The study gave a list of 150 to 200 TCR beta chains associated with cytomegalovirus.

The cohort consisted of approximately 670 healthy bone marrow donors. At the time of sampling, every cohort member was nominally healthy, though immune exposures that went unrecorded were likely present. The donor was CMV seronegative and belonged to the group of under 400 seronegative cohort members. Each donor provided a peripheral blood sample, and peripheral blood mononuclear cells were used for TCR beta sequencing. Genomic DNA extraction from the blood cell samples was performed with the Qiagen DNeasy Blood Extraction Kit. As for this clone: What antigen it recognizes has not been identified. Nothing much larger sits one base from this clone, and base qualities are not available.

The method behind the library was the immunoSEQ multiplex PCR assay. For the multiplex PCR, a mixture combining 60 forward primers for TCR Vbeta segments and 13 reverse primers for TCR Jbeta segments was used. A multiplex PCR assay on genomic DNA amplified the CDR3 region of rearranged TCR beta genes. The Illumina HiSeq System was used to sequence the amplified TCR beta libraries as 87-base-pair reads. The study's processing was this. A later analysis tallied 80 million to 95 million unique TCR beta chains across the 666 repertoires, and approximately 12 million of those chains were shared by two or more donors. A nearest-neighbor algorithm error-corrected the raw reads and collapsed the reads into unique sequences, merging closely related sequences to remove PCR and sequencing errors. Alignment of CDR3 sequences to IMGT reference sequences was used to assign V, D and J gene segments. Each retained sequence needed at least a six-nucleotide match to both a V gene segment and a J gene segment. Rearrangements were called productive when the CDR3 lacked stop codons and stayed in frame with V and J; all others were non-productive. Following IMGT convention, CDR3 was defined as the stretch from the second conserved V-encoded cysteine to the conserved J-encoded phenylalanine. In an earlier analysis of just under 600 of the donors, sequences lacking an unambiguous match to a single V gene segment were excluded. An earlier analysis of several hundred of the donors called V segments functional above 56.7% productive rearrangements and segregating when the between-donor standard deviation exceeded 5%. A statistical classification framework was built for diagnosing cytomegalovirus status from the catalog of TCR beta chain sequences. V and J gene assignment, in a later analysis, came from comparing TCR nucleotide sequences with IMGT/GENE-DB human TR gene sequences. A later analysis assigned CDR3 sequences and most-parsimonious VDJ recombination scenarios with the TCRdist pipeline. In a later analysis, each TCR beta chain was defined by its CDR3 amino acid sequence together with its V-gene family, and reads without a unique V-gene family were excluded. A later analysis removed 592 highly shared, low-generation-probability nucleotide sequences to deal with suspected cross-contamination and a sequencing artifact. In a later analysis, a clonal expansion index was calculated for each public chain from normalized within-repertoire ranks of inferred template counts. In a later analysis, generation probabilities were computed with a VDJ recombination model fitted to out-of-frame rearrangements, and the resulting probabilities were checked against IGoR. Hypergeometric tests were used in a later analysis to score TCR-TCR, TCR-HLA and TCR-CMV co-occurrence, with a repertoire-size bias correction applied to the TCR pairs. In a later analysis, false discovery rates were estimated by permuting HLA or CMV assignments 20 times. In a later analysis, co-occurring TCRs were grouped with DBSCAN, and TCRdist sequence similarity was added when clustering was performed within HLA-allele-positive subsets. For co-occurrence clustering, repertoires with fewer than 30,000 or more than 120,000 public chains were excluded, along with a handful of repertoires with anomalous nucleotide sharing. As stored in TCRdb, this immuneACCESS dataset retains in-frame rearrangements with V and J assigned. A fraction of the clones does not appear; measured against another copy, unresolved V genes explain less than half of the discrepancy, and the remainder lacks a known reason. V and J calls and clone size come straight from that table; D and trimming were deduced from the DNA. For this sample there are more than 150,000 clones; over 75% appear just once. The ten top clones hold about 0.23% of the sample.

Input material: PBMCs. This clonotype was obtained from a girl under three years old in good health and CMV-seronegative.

The sequence in DNA is TGTGCCAGCAGTCTTCGGGGATCTGGAGGGGTAAGTGAGCAGTTCTTC. Its product reads: CASSLRGSGGVSEQFF. The sequence joins TRBV27 to TRBJ2-1; TRBD2 is perhaps the D gene, given 6 matching bases. V loses 5 bases, J loses 9 bases, and the germline ends lie 23 bases apart. Taken from the germline V gene (reference sequence), the CDR1 and CDR2 loops are MNHEY and SMNVEV. Its CDR3 holds 16 amino acids, cysteine through phenylalanine. Left in the record is the CDR3 DNA by itself, 48 bases read in frame from the first base.